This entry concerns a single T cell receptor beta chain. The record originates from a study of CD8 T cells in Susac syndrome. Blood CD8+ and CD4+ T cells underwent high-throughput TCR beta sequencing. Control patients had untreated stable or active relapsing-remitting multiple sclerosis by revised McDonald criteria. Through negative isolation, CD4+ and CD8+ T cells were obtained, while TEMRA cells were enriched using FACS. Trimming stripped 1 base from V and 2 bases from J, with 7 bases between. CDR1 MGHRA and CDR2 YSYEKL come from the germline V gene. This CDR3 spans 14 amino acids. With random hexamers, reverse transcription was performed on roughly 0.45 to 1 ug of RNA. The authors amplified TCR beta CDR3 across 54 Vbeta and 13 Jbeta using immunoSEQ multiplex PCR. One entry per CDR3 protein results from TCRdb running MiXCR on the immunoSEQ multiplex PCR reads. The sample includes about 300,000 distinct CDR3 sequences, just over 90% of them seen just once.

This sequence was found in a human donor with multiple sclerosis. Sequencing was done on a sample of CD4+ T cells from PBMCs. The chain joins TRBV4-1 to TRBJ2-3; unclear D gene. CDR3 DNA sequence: TGCGCCAGCAGCCAAGGGGCGTACACAGATACGCAGTATTTT. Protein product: CASSQGAYTDTQYF.